This T cell receptor beta chain was profiled in a study of T cells after yellow fever vaccination. 5'RACE template switching generated TCR cDNA, adding a universal primer site and UMIs. TCRdb processed the 5' RACE reads anew with MiXCR; each CDR3 protein has one entry. This table has 120,000 or so distinct CDR3 sequences, about 7% appearing once. This clonotype was seen at least ten times. The junction had 13 bases not matched to a gene; V was cut back by 4 bases and J by 8 bases. The length of the CDR3 is 15 residues. Germline CDR1 is SGHVS and CDR2 is FQNEAQ. The sequence was collected from a man aged 18-30 years who received the YFV17D yellow fever vaccine. The genes are TRBV7-8 and TRBJ1-2, with TRBD1 matching over 7 bases. Here the sequenced sample was CD4+ T cells sorted from PBMCs, taken around 45 days after the first yellow fever vaccination. The DNA for the CDR3 is TGTGCCAGCAGCTCCAGGGGGGGTAGGGGGAGCGGCTACACCTTC. The encoded protein is CASSSRGGRGSGYTF.